Reported below is one TCR beta chain. This entry comes from a study of blood T cell repertoires in COVID-19. Study context: Samples taken during acute and convalescent COVID-19 were collected in the United States, Italy and Spain.

Seattle patient enrollment occurred during active infection, with longitudinal follow-up thereafter. Original methodology: Amplification of reference gene primers provided the estimated nucleated cell counts. The repertoire was sequenced with immunoSEQ multiplex PCR; TCRdb's copy has only in-frame clones and lacks some. The V and J calls and clone size come from that table; D and trimming were worked out from the DNA. The table lists 350,000 or so clones, 87% of them singletons. The V gene lost 5 bases and the J gene lost 4 bases, with 3 bases spanning the gap. CDR1 is WNHNN, CDR2 SYGVQD, per germline (reference sequence). The CDR3 totals 11 residues.

V is TRBV10-1 and J is TRBJ2-1; D is ambiguous. Sequencing used peripheral blood. This TCR was sampled from a woman under 40 with COVID-19, enrolled during active disease. CDR3 protein: CASSQYNEQFF. DNA of the CDR3: TGCGCCAGCAGTCAATACAATGAGCAGTTCTTC.